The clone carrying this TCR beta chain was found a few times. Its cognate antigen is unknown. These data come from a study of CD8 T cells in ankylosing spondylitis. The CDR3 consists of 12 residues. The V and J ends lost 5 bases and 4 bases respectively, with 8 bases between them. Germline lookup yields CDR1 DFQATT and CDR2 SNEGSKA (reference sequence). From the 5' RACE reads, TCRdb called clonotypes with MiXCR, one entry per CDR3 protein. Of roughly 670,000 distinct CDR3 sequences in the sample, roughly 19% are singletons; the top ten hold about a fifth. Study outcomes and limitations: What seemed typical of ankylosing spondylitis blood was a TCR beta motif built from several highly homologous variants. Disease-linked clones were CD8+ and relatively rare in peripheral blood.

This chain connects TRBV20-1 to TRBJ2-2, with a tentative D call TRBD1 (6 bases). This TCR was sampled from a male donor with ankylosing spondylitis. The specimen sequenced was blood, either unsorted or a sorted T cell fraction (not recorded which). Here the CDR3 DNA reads TGCAGTGCTGGGGGCCGCACCGGGGAGCTGTTTTTT. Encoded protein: CSAGGRTGELFF.